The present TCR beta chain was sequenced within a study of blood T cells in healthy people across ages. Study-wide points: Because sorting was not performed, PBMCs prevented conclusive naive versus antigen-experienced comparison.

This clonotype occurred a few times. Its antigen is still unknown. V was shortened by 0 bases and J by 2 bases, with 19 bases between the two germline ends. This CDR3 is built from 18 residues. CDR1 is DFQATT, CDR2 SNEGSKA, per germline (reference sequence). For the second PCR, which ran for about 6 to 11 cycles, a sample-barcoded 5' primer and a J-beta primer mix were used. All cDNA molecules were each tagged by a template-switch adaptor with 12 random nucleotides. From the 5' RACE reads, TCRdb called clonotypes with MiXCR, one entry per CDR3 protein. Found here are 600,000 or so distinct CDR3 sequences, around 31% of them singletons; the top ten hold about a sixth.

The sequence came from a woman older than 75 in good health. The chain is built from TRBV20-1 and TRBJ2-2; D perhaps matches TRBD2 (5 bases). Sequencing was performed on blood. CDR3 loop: CSARDLLVNSANTGELFF. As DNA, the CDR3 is TGCAGTGCTAGAGATTTACTAGTCAATAGTGCAAACACCGGGGAGCTGTTTTTT.